The 9 T cell receptor beta chains listed next were all sequenced from one sample in a study of technical replicates of blood from several donors (dated by TCRdb to about 2017). To prepare the library, the immunoSEQ multiplex PCR assay was applied. The immuneACCESS repertoire file appears here via TCRdb, limited to in-frame rearrangements. These files lack a portion of the clones; in checked studies, under half of the deficit traces to unresolved V genes, and the cause of the others is not known. In this sample the table shows some 14,000 clones, roughly three quarters of which occur a single time. The top ten constitute more than 9.5% of the sample. The sequencing input was PBMCs. The source is a human donor in good health.

The rearrangement uses TRBV5-6 and TRBJ1-2, with D maybe TRBD1 (6 bases). The germline V and J ends were trimmed by 1 base and 0 bases, with 16 bases remaining between them. The CDR3 loop spans 17 amino acids. Germline V gene sequence: CDR1 SGHDT, CDR2 YYEEEE. CDR3 DNA: TGTGCCAGCAGCTTGAAGGGACACAATATTCCTAACTATGGCTACACCTTC. Translated: CASSLKGHNIPNYGYTF.

This rearrangement joins TRBV19 to TRBJ2-7, with 12 bases identical to TRBD2. V shed 5 bases, J shed 4 bases, and the junction held 6 bases outside the gene matches. This CDR3 spans 15 amino acids. The germline V gene has CDR1 LNHDA and CDR2 SQIVND (reference sequence). Here the CDR3 DNA reads TGTGCCAGTAGTCCGACTAGCGGGAGTTTTTACGAGCAGTACTTC. Protein sequence: CASSPTSGSFYEQYF. The full variable domain, in which reference TRBV19 and TRBJ2-7 provide the parts outside the CDR3, is DGGITQSPKYLFRKEGQNVTLSCEQNLNHDAMYWYRQDPGQGLRLIYYSQIVNDFQKGDIAEGYSVSREKKESFPLTVTSAQKNPTAFYLCASSPTSGSFYEQYFGPGTRLTVT.

The CDR3 nucleotides are TGTGCCAGTAGTCCACAGGGGACAGGGGCTTACACCGGGGAGCTGTTTTTT. Its protein product is CASSPQGTGAYTGELFF. The chain joins TRBV19 to TRBJ2-2; 10 positions match TRBD1. The V and J ends lost 5 bases and 3 bases, in that order; junction bases with no gene match: 9. Germline V lookup: CDR1 LNHDA, CDR2 SQIVND (reference sequence). The CDR3 spans 17 residues.

This chain connects TRBV6-5 to TRBJ2-7, with D possibly being TRBD2 (5 bases). The CDR3 extends over 14 amino acids. Between the trimmed V and J ends, which lost 5 bases and 6 bases, there was a span of 17 bases. Germline assignment: CDR1 MNHEY and CDR2 SVGAGI. The CDR3 DNA reads as TGTGCCAGCAGTCTATCTGAGAGGGCTAGCGAGCAGTACTTC. Amino acids: CASSLSERASEQYF.

CDR3 nucleotides: TGTGCCAGCAGCTCTGAAGCGGGAGGTTTAAATGAGCAGTTCTTC. Its protein product is CASSSEAGGLNEQFF. The rearrangement uses TRBV6-1 and TRBJ2-1, with 9 bases lining up with TRBD2. Germline V gene lookup returns CDR1 MNHNS and CDR2 SASEGT. CDR3 length: 15 amino acids. J gave up 7 bases and V 6 bases, and 10 bases lay outside the gene matches.

This clone was recorded a few times. This sequence joins TRBV11-3 and TRBJ2-1, with TRBD2 matching 11 bases. Germline lookup yields CDR1 SGHNT and CDR2 YENEEA. This CDR3 has 15 amino acids. The ends lost 3 bases at V and 5 bases at J; junction bases unmatched: 3. In nucleotides, the CDR3 is TGTGCCAGCAGCTTTAGACTAGCGGGGAACAATGAGCAGTTCTTC. This gives the protein CASSFRLAGNNEQFF.

This clone was observed once. This chain uses TRBV5-1 with TRBJ2-5; D is perhaps TRBD1 (5 bases). The CDR3 has 15 amino acids. Germline V gene lookup returns CDR1 SGHRS and CDR2 YFSETQ. The germline V and J ends were trimmed by 1 base and 2 bases, with 12 bases remaining between them. The CDR3 DNA follows: TGCGCCAGCAGCTTGCAGGCAGGGCCACAAGAGACCCAGTACTTC. Encoded protein: CASSLQAGPQETQYF. Using reference TRBV5-1 and TRBJ2-5 for the parts outside the CDR3, the full variable domain is KAGVTQTPRYLIKTRGQQVTLSCSPISGHRSVSWYQQTPGQGLQFLFEYFSETQRNKGNFPGRFSGRQFSNSRSEMNVSTLELGDSALYLCASSLQAGPQETQYFGPGTRLLVL.

The chain recombines TRBV10-3 with TRBJ1-5, with a possible D match to TRBD1 (5 bases). V was clipped by 0 bases and J by 4 bases, with 13 bases between them. This CDR3 region has 16 residues. Looked up from germline, CDR1 is ENHRY and CDR2 is SYGVKD. CDR3 loop: CAISESGGAGNQPQHF. CDR3 DNA sequence: TGTGCCATCAGTGAGTCGGGAGGGGCAGGGAATCAGCCCCAGCATTTT.

This sequence joins TRBV18 and TRBJ1-1; 10 bases line up with TRBD1. V trimming: 1 base; J trimming: 4 bases; junction bases outside the gene matches: 9. Germline V gives CDR1 KGHSH, CDR2 LQKENI. CDR3 size: 17 residues. The CDR3 DNA follows: TGTGCCAGCTCACCACGGGGGATCCGGACAGGGGGCACTGAAGCTTTCTTT. Translated, it gives CASSPRGIRTGGTEAFF.